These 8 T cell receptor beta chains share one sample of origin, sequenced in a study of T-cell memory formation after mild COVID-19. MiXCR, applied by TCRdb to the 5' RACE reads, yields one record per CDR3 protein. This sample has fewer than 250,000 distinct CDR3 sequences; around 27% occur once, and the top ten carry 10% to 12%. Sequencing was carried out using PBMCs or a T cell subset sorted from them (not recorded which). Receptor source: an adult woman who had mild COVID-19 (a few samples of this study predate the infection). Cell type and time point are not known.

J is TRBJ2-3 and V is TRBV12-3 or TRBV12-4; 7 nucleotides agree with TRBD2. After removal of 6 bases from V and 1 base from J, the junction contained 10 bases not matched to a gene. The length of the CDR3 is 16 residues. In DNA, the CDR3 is TGTGCCAGCAGCCGTATTGCGGGGGACGGCACAGATACGCAGTATTTT. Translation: CASSRIAGDGTDTQYF.

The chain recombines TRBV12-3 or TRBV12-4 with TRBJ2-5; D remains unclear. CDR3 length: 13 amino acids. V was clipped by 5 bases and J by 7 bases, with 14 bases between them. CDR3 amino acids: CASSGGGVGTQYF. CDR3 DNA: TGTGCCAGCAGTGGTGGCGGCGTAGGGACCCAGTACTTC.

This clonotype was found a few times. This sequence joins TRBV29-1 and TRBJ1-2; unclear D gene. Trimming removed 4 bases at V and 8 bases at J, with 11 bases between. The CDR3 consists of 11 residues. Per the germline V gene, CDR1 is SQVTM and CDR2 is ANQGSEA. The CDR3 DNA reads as TGCAGCGTTGTAGTGGGGTTGGGCTACACCTTC. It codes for CSVVVGLGYTF.

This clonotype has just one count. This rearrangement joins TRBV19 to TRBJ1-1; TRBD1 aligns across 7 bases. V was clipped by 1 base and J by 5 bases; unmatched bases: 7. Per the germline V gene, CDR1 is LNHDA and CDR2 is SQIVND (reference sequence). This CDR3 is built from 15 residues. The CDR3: CASSIASGGETEAFF. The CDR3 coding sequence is TGTGCCAGTAGTATAGCTTCAGGGGGAGAAACTGAAGCTTTCTTT.

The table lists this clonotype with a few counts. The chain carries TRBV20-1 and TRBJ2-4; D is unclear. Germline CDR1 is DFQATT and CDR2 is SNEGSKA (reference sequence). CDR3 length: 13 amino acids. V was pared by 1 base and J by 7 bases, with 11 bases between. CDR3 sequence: CSARVTAGNIQYF. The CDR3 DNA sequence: TGCAGTGCTAGAGTGACGGCTGGGAACATTCAGTACTTC.

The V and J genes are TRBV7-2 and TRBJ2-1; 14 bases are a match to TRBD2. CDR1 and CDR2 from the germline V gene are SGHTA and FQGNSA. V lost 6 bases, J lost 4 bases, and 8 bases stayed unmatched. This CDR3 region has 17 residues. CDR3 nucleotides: TGTGCCAGCAGTTACACGTGGACTAGCGGGGGGTACAATGAGCAGTTCTTC. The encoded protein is CASSYTWTSGGYNEQFF.

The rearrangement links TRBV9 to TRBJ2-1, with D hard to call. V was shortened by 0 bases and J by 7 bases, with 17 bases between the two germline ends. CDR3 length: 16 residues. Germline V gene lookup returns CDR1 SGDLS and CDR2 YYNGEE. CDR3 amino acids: CASSVEAQAWGNEQFF. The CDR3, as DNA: TGTGCCAGCAGCGTAGAGGCGCAGGCCTGGGGTAATGAGCAGTTCTTC.

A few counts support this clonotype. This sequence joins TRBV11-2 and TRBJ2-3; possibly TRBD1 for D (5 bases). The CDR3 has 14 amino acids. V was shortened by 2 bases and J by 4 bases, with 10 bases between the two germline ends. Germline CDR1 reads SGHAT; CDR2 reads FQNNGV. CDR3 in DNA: TGTGCCAGCAGCTTATTCCAGGGCGCAGATACGCAGTATTTT. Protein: CASSLFQGADTQYF. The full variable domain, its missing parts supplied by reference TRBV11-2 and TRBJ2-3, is EAGVAQSPRYKIIEKRQSVAFWCNPISGHATLYWYQQILGQGPKLLIQFQNNGVVDDSQLPKDRFSAERLKGVDSTLKIQPAKLEDSAVYLCASSLFQGADTQYFGPGTRLTVL.